The subject of this entry is one T cell receptor (beta chain). Authors' analysis steps: How many nucleated cells were present was estimated from reference gene primer amplification. Sequencing was performed with immunoSEQ multiplex PCR; in TCRdb, only in-frame clones are kept and a portion is missing. For V, J and clone size, that table is used; D and trimming come from the DNA. The sample records under 300,000 clones, roughly nine tenths being singletons. This specimen comes from a study of blood T cell repertoires in COVID-19. Study as a whole: Acute and convalescent COVID-19 samples came from the United States, Italy and Spain. Sources were T cells, B-cell-depleted T cells, or PBMCs; the material itself was cDNA or gDNA.

This CDR3 has 22 amino acids. The V and J ends lost 4 bases and 1 base respectively, with 34 bases between them. Germline V gene sequence: CDR1 LGHNA, CDR2 YNFKEQ. The chain is built from TRBV4-2 and TRBJ1-1, with D uncertain. The clonotype comes from a man in his fifties or sixties who had recovered from COVID-19. Material: peripheral blood. The CDR3 DNA reads TGTGCCAGCAGCCGCGATCTGACCATTCAACCCGTCACGTCAGGCGAGAACACTGAAGCTTTCTTT. Translation gives CASSRDLTIQPVTSGENTEAFF.